The next 26 T cell receptor beta chains were all read from a single sample in a study of blood T cell repertoires in COVID-19. The assay was immunoSEQ multiplex PCR, and TCRdb's table has in-frame clones only and misses some. Of more than 45,000 clones in the sample, just over 85% are singletons; the top ten hold 11% to 15%. Sequenced input: peripheral blood. These receptors were taken from a man between 65 and 80 years old with acute or convalescent COVID-19.

A single count supports this clone. V gene TRBV4-3 combines with J gene TRBJ2-1; D perhaps matches TRBD1 (5 bases). This CDR3 spans 18 amino acids. Trimming took off 1 base at V and 4 bases at J, with 20 bases between the two ends. In germline, CDR1 is LGHNA, CDR2 YSLEER. CDR3 DNA sequence: TGCGCCAGCAGCCAAGGGGAACCGGACACCCGATTTTACAATGAGCAGTTCTTC. Protein product: CASSQGEPDTRFYNEQFF.

The rearrangement joins TRBV29-1 to TRBJ1-5; TRBD1 is a possible D gene (5 bases). Per the germline V gene, CDR1 is SQVTM and CDR2 is ANQGSEA. The CDR3 is 13 residues long. V was trimmed by 4 bases and J by 4 bases, leaving 11 bases between them. CDR3 amino acids: CSVGTSQNQPQHF. DNA of the CDR3: TGCAGCGTTGGGACATCCCAAAATCAGCCCCAGCATTTT.

The chain joins TRBV7-2 to TRBJ2-2; 9 bases fit TRBD2. Germline CDR1 reads SGHTA; CDR2 reads FQGNSA. CDR3 length equals 15 residues. The J segment lost 7 bases and the V segment lost 6 bases, leaving 9 bases of the junction unmatched. This CDR3 reads CASRAGAGGLGELFF. The CDR3 bases are TGTGCCAGCAGGGCGGGAGCGGGGGGTCTCGGGGAGCTGTTTTTT. Full variable domain (remainder filled in from reference TRBV7-2 and TRBJ2-2): GAGVSQSPSNKVTEKGKDVELRCDPISGHTALYWYRQSLGQGLEFLIYFQGNSAPDKSGLPSDRFSAERTGGSVSTLTIQRTQQEDSAVYLCASRAGAGGLGELFFGEGSRLTVL.

V and J are TRBV7-2 and TRBJ2-5; 11 nucleotides line up with TRBD2. Germline values: CDR1 SGHTA, CDR2 FQGNSA. The junction had 2 bases not matched to a gene; V was cut back by 5 bases and J by 3 bases. The CDR3 sequence is 14 residues long. In nucleotides, the CDR3 is TGTGCCAGCAGCCCGGGACTAGCGGAAGAGACCCAGTACTTC. This encodes CASSPGLAEETQYF.

This sequence joins TRBV6-1 and TRBJ1-5, with TRBD1 as a possible D gene (5 bases). Trimming left V 3 bases short and J 5 bases short, with 11 bases between. CDR3 length: 14 residues. Germline V lookup: CDR1 MNHNS, CDR2 SASEGT. CDR3 sequence reads: CASSEGRVYQPQHF. Written as DNA, the CDR3 is TGTGCCAGCAGTGAGGGCAGGGTGTATCAGCCCCAGCATTTT.

V usage is TRBV5-6 and J usage is TRBJ2-1; TRBD2 agrees at 8 bases. J gave up 3 bases and V 5 bases, and 4 bases lay outside the gene matches. Germline CDR1 and CDR2: SGHDT and YYEEEE. The CDR3 extends over 14 amino acids. This chain's CDR3 is CASSGTRVYNEQFF. The CDR3 DNA sequence: TGTGCCAGCAGTGGGACTAGGGTCTACAATGAGCAGTTCTTC. The variable domain in full, with the rest retrieved from reference TRBV5-6 and TRBJ2-1, is DAGVTQSPTHLIKTRGQQVTLRCSPKSGHDTVSWYQQALGQGPQFIFQYYEEEERQRGNFPDRFSGHQFPNYSSELNVNALLLGDSALYLCASSGTRVYNEQFFGPGTRLTVL.

The chain uses TRBV24-1 and TRBJ2-3; a weak D match, TRBD1 (6 bases). The CDR3 has 16 amino acids. Between the trimmed V and J ends, which lost 6 bases and 0 bases, there was a span of 15 bases. Germline CDR1 and CDR2: KGHDR and SFDVKD. CDR3 sequence (DNA): TGTGCCACCAGTCGGACCCGGGACATAAGCACAGATACGCAGTATTTT. This sequence encodes CATSRTRDISTDTQYF.

J is TRBJ1-4 and V is TRBV3-1 (or the pseudogene TRBV3-2); 9 bases align to TRBD1. CDR3 length: 16 amino acids. From germline, CDR1 is LGHDT and CDR2 YNNKEL (reference sequence). V gave up 1 base and J gave up 7 bases; unmatched junction bases: 7. CDR3 bases: TGTGCCAGCAGCCAAGCACAGGGGGCGCACGGTGAAAAACTGTTTTTT. Encoded protein: CASSQAQGAHGEKLFF.

This chain connects TRBV24-1 to TRBJ2-5, with 9 positions matching TRBD1. In germline, CDR1 is KGHDR, CDR2 SFDVKD. The CDR3 runs 14 residues. V was pared by 3 bases and J by 6 bases, with 4 bases of the junction left unmatched. The CDR3 region is CATSDQDRGQTQYF. Written as DNA, the CDR3 is TGTGCCACCAGTGATCAGGACAGGGGTCAGACCCAGTACTTC.

The chain carries TRBV12-5 and TRBJ1-1, with no clear D. Germline-derived CDR1 and CDR2 are LGHNT and FRNRAP. Trimming left V 3 bases short and J 1 base short, with 12 bases between. The CDR3 extends over 15 amino acids. CDR3 bases: TGTGCTAGTGGTTTTCTCCTAGTAGGGAACACTGAAGCTTTCTTT. Its protein is CASGFLLVGNTEAFF.

The chain joins TRBV10-3 to TRBJ1-1; 12 positions match TRBD1. CDR1 and CDR2 from the germline V gene are ENHRY and SYGVKD. This CDR3 is 16 amino acids long. With V trimmed by 6 bases and J by 1 base, 6 bases remained unmatched. CDR3 coding DNA: TGTGCCATCAGCCCGGGACAGGGGGCGGGGAACACTGAAGCTTTCTTT. It is translated as CAISPGQGAGNTEAFF.

The J gene is TRBJ2-1, the V gene TRBV5-1; TRBD1 matches 8 bases. The CDR3 sequence is 16 residues long. With V trimmed by 1 base and J by 4 bases, 7 bases remained unmatched. Germline assignment: CDR1 SGHRS and CDR2 YFSETQ. CDR3 amino acids: CASSLFPGQVYNEQFF. CDR3 in DNA: TGCGCCAGCAGCTTGTTTCCGGGACAGGTATACAATGAGCAGTTCTTC.

The rearrangement uses TRBV11-1 and TRBJ2-5; 10 nucleotides agree with TRBD1. V shed 5 bases and J 4 bases; nucleotides not matched to a gene: 7. Germline assignment: CDR1 SGHAT and CDR2 FQDESV (reference sequence). CDR3 length: 15 amino acids. CDR3: CASSRGTGVRETQYF. CDR3 DNA sequence: TGTGCCAGCAGCCGCGGGACAGGGGTTCGAGAGACCCAGTACTTC.

The V call is TRBV5-5, the J call TRBJ1-1; D is possibly TRBD1 (6 bases). V lost 4 bases and J 8 bases, leaving 12 bases between the germline ends. This CDR3 contains 12 residues. CDR1 and CDR2 (germline): SGHKS, YYEKEE (reference sequence). The chain's CDR3 is CASSPWTDEAFF. The CDR3 DNA sequence: TGTGCCAGCAGCCCCTGGACAGACGAAGCTTTCTTT.

The chain combines TRBV5-6 with TRBJ1-4, with 7 bases aligning to TRBD1. This CDR3 spans 14 amino acids. The junction had 4 bases not matched to a gene; V was cut back by 4 bases and J by 4 bases. Germline V CDR1 and CDR2: SGHDT, YYEEEE. This chain's CDR3 is CASSHGQVNEKLFF. CDR3 DNA sequence: TGTGCCAGCAGCCACGGACAGGTTAATGAAAAACTGTTTTTT.

The V gene is TRBV4-3, the J gene TRBJ2-4; TRBD1 aligns across 8 bases. Germline values: CDR1 LGHNA, CDR2 YSLEER. This CDR3 is 17 amino acids long. V dropped 0 bases and J dropped 2; count of bases not matched to a gene: 6. CDR3 amino acids: CASSQETGGSSKNIQYF. For the CDR3, the DNA is TGCGCCAGCAGCCAAGAAACAGGGGGGTCGTCCAAAAACATTCAGTACTTC.

This clone was counted only a few times. The V gene is TRBV5-1, the J gene TRBJ1-6; D is ambiguous. V lost 1 base, J lost 6 bases, and 8 bases lay in between. The CDR3 covers 14 residues. Germline values: CDR1 SGHRS, CDR2 YFSETQ. CDR3 bases: TGCGCCAGCAGCTTGCACGGGTCTAATTCACCCCTCCACTTT. This translates into CASSLHGSNSPLHF.

The chain couples TRBV6-6 to TRBJ1-1; 8 positions match TRBD1. After removal of 4 bases from V and 5 bases from J, the junction contained 3 bases not matched to a gene. Germline CDR1 reads MNHNY; CDR2 reads SVGAGI (reference sequence). The CDR3 spans 13 residues. CDR3: CASSSRTGTEAFF. CDR3 sequence (DNA): TGTGCCAGCAGTTCCCGGACAGGGACTGAAGCTTTCTTT.

The genes are TRBV19 and TRBJ2-2; 7 nucleotides align to TRBD1. CDR1 is LNHDA and CDR2 is SQIVND in the germline V gene (reference sequence). V lost 10 bases, J lost 6 bases, and 14 bases stayed unmatched. CDR3 length: 15 residues. The CDR3 DNA is TGTGCCACCCTAGGGGGAGTAGGGGGCTCCGGGGAGCTGTTTTTT. Amino acids: CATLGGVGGSGELFF.

V and J are TRBV29-1 and TRBJ1-1; 8 nucleotides agree with TRBD1. The V gene end was trimmed by 6 bases and the J gene end by 5 bases; junction bases not matched to a gene: 8. In germline, CDR1 is SQVTM, CDR2 ANQGSEA. The CDR3 is made up of 13 amino acids. The CDR3 loop is CSVNKQGGTEAFF. CDR3 bases: TGCAGCGTCAATAAACAGGGGGGGACTGAAGCTTTCTTT.

The V and J genes are TRBV29-1 and TRBJ2-5; 7 nucleotides align to TRBD1. Germline lookup yields CDR1 SQVTM and CDR2 ANQGSEA. The CDR3 consists of 12 residues. The V gene end was trimmed by 7 bases and the J gene end by 1 base; junction bases not matched to a gene: 3. The CDR3 is CSGGQFQETQYF. In nucleotides, the CDR3 is TGCAGCGGGGGACAGTTCCAAGAGACCCAGTACTTC.

This chain uses TRBV25-1 with TRBJ1-1, with D tentatively TRBD1 (6 bases). V was shortened by 2 bases and J by 5 bases, with 12 bases between the two germline ends. CDR3 length: 14 amino acids. The V gene's germline CDR1 is MGHDK and CDR2 SYGVNS. CDR3 protein: CASSEPTGKTEAFF. DNA of the CDR3: TGTGCCAGCAGTGAACCCACAGGGAAAACTGAAGCTTTCTTT.

V gene TRBV5-1 combines with J gene TRBJ2-7; D perhaps matches TRBD1 (5 bases). Germline V gene sequence: CDR1 SGHRS, CDR2 YFSETQ. Trimming removed 0 bases at V and 3 bases at J, with 13 bases between. This CDR3 comprises 15 residues. The DNA for the CDR3 is TGCGCCAGCAGCTTGGGGCAGGGTACTATCTACGAGCAGTACGTC. Amino acids: CASSLGQGTIYEQYV.

This chain links TRBV15 with TRBJ1-5; D remains ambiguous. The CDR3 covers 17 residues. Germline CDR1 and CDR2: LNHNV and YYDKDF (reference sequence). Deletions cut 5 bases from V and 0 bases from J, with 17 bases between. This CDR3 reads CATSEPRTGYSNQPQHF. The CDR3 DNA reads as TGTGCCACCAGCGAACCACGGACGGGGTATAGCAATCAGCCCCAGCATTTT.

This chain connects TRBV24-1 to TRBJ2-5; 7 bases are shared with TRBD1. Germline V gene lookup returns CDR1 KGHDR and CDR2 SFDVKD. The V gene end was trimmed by 2 bases and the J gene end by 2 bases; junction bases not matched to a gene: 4. This CDR3 has 15 amino acids. Written as DNA, the CDR3 is TGTGCCACCAGTGATTCCCGGACAGGTCAAGAGACCCAGTACTTC. It encodes CATSDSRTGQETQYF.

V usage is TRBV5-4 and J usage is TRBJ2-3, with D perhaps TRBD2 (5 bases). Germline V gene lookup returns CDR1 SGHNT and CDR2 YYREEE (reference sequence). This CDR3 is built from 11 residues. Trimming took 4 bases from V and 7 from J, leaving 7 bases between them. This CDR3 reads CASSLTNTQYF. The DNA of the CDR3 is TGTGCCAGCAGCCTGACTAATACGCAGTATTTT.